The T cell receptor beta chain under discussion was sequenced for a study of blood T cell repertoires in COVID-19. Original processing notes: Estimated nucleated cell counts came from reference gene primer amplification. Libraries were prepared by immunoSEQ multiplex PCR; TCRdb keeps only in-frame clonotypes and omits some of them. That table supplies the V and J calls and clone size; D and trimming were determined from the DNA. The sample records tens of thousands of clones, more than 75% being singletons. The CDR3 is made up of 12 amino acids. The germline gives CDR1 MDHEN, CDR2 SYDVKM. The germline V and J ends were trimmed by 10 bases and 0 bases, with 10 bases remaining between them.

This sequence joins TRBV28 and TRBJ2-7; the D is unclear. Sequencing was performed on peripheral blood. The clonotype originates from a human donor in a cohort sampled during active COVID-19. The CDR3 loop is CATRRSSYEQYF. The CDR3 coding sequence is TGTGCCACCCGGAGAAGCTCCTACGAGCAGTACTTC.